The 29 T cell receptor beta chains below all came from one sample that was sequenced in a study of PD-1 blockade in classical Hodgkin lymphoma. Relapse after autologous stem cell transplantation occurred in every patient, and brentuximab vedotin exposure varied. Profiled with immunoSEQ multiplex PCR; TCRdb holds only in-frame clones, not every one. The repertoire holds about 13,000 clones, 91% seen once, with more than 9% in the top ten. The starting material was peripheral blood mononuclear cells (PBMCs), obtained at baseline. The receptors stem from a human donor with classical Hodgkin lymphoma.

The chain has TRBV5-1 and TRBJ2-7; 8 nucleotides align to TRBD1. The CDR3 has 13 residues. J was trimmed by 0 bases and V by 6 bases; bases with no gene match: 2. Per germline, CDR1 SGHRS and CDR2 YFSETQ. CDR3 nucleotides: TGCGCCAGCAAGACAGGGGTCTCCTACGAGCAGTACTTC. It is translated as CASKTGVSYEQYF.

The chain employs TRBV5-1 and TRBJ2-5; D might be TRBD2 (5 bases). V shed 0 bases and J shed 5 bases, with 11 bases lying between them. CDR3 length equals 14 residues. Germline CDR1 SGHRS, CDR2 YFSETQ. CDR3 DNA sequence: TGCGCCAGCAGCTTGGTGGGGAGACGGGAGACCCAGTACTTC. Protein: CASSLVGRRETQYF.

The V call is TRBV6-5, the J call TRBJ1-1; D uncertain. The CDR3 is made up of 13 amino acids. Germline V gene sequence: CDR1 MNHEY, CDR2 SVGAGI. V lost 5 bases, J lost 8 bases, and 15 bases lay in between. Here the CDR3 DNA reads TGTGCCAGCAGTGCCCCCCAGGAGAAGGAAGCTTTCTTT. Encoded protein: CASSAPQEKEAFF.

The V and J genes are TRBV2 and TRBJ2-7, with 7 bases identical to TRBD1. This CDR3 has 14 amino acids. The J segment lost 2 bases and the V segment lost 6 bases, leaving 7 bases of the junction unmatched. Germline V gene lookup returns CDR1 SNHLY and CDR2 FYNNEI. CDR3 region: CASRGTELPYEQYF. In nucleotides, the CDR3 is TGTGCCAGCAGAGGGACAGAGTTACCCTACGAGCAGTACTTC.

The rearrangement links TRBV7-3 to TRBJ2-3; the match to TRBD2 covers 9 bases. The germline CDR1 and CDR2 sequences are SGHTA and FQGTGA. This CDR3 region has 15 residues. The trim removed 2 bases at V and 1 base at J, leaving 1 base unmatched. DNA of the CDR3: TGTGCCAGCAGCTTAGGCGGGGGGGGCACAGATACGCAGTATTTT. It translates to CASSLGGGGTDTQYF.

The chain uses TRBV28 and TRBJ1-2, with D perhaps matching TRBD1 (5 bases). Per the germline V gene, CDR1 is MDHEN and CDR2 is SYDVKM. The germline V and J ends were trimmed by 6 bases and 4 bases, with 9 bases remaining between them. The CDR3 is 12 amino acids. This CDR3 is CASRTASYGYTF. The CDR3 DNA reads TGTGCCAGCAGGACAGCTAGCTATGGCTACACCTTC.

The rearrangement links TRBV7-3 to TRBJ2-1; no clear D gene. CDR1 is SGHTA and CDR2 is FQGTGA in the germline V gene. The V and J ends lost 2 bases and 7 bases respectively, with 3 bases between them. The CDR3 spans 11 residues. The CDR3 reads CASSLGNEQFF. As DNA, the CDR3 is TGTGCCAGCAGCTTAGGTAATGAGCAGTTCTTC. Based on the CDR3 plus reference TRBV7-3 and TRBJ2-1, the full variable domain is GAGVSQTPSNKVTEKGKYVELRCDPISGHTALYWYRQSLGQGPEFLIYFQGTGAADDSGLPNDRFFAVRPEGSVSTLKIQRTERGDSAVYLCASSLGNEQFFGPGTRLTVL.

This chain connects TRBV6-5 to TRBJ2-2, with a tentative D call TRBD2 (7 bases). The CDR3 is 15 residues long. The V end lost 2 bases, the J end lost 9 bases, and 16 bases lay between the germline ends. The germline V gene has CDR1 MNHEY and CDR2 SVGAGI. The CDR3 nucleotides are TGTGCCAGCAGTTACGGGGGGGGCGGGATCCGGGAGCTGTTTTTT. It translates to CASSYGGGGIRELFF.

The J gene is TRBJ1-3, the V gene TRBV7-9; tentative D call: TRBD1 (6 bases). V lost 2 bases to trimming and J lost 4 bases, with 12 bases between them. CDR1 is SEHNR and CDR2 is FQNEAQ in the germline V gene (reference sequence). CDR3 length equals 15 residues. In DNA, the CDR3 is TGTGCCAGCAGCTTACGACAGGCGTTGGGAAACACCATATATTTT. Translation gives CASSLRQALGNTIYF.

This chain links TRBV7-8 with TRBJ2-7, with 9 bases aligning to TRBD2. The CDR3 is made up of 15 amino acids. Germline V gene sequence: CDR1 SGHVS, CDR2 FQNEAQ. After removal of 0 bases from V and 2 bases from J, the junction contained 2 bases not matched to a gene. The CDR3 spells CASSLALAGTYEQYF. In DNA form, the CDR3 reads TGTGCCAGCAGCTTAGCGCTAGCGGGGACCTACGAGCAGTACTTC.

This clone came up once. The chain carries TRBV30 and TRBJ2-2; possibly TRBD1 for D (5 bases). V lost 4 bases and J 2 bases, leaving 14 bases between the germline ends. CDR1 and CDR2 (germline): GTSNPN, SVGIG (reference sequence). This CDR3 has 15 amino acids. Here the CDR3 reads CAWKRGQANTGELFF. For the CDR3, the DNA is TGTGCCTGGAAAAGGGGCCAGGCTAACACCGGGGAGCTGTTTTTT.

This clone was seen a single time. The chain employs TRBV19 and TRBJ2-3, with 7 positions matching TRBD1. V shed 4 bases, J shed 10 bases, and the junction held 11 bases outside the gene matches. CDR1 is LNHDA, CDR2 SQIVND, per germline (reference sequence). CDR3 size: 14 residues. The CDR3 spells CASSTGQAFFAQYF. CDR3 sequence (DNA): TGTGCCAGTAGTACAGGACAGGCATTTTTCGCGCAGTATTTT.

The V and J genes are TRBV2 and TRBJ1-1; D possibly corresponds to TRBD1 (6 bases). The CDR3 is made up of 15 amino acids. The V end was cut by 2 bases, the J end by 7 bases, with 17 bases between. CDR1 and CDR2 (germline): SNHLY, FYNNEI. CDR3 amino acids: CASSERTVVGFEAFF. The CDR3 DNA sequence: TGTGCCAGCAGTGAAAGGACAGTCGTGGGATTTGAAGCTTTCTTT.

This clone has only one observation. CDR3 sequence (DNA): TGTGCCAGCAGTTCCCCGGCAACCCGAAAGAGCTCCTACGAGCAGTACTTC. Translating gives CASSSPATRKSSYEQYF. The chain couples TRBV28 to TRBJ2-7, with D unresolved. Trimming removed 4 bases at V and 0 bases at J, with 19 bases between. CDR3 length: 17 residues. Germline CDR1 reads MDHEN; CDR2 reads SYDVKM.

In DNA, the CDR3 is TGTGCCACCGAGGACAGGGAGGTAACAAACTATGGCTACACCTTC. It codes for CATEDREVTNYGYTF. This rearrangement joins TRBV5-4 to TRBJ1-2, with 8 bases identical to TRBD1. The trim removed 9 bases at V and 2 bases at J, leaving 12 bases unmatched. Germline CDR1 SGHNT, CDR2 YYREEE (reference sequence). The length of the CDR3 is 15 residues.

The chain combines TRBV18 with TRBJ2-5, with D unclear. The J call is in doubt because the DNA end fits TRBJ2-7 better. Germline loops: CDR1 KGHSH, CDR2 LQKENI. This CDR3 spans 14 amino acids. CDR3 coding DNA: TGTGCCAGCTCACCATCAGGTCCTCCTTACGAGCAGTACTTC. Protein: CASSPSGPPYEQYF.

The chain joins TRBV30 to TRBJ2-7; D remains ambiguous. This CDR3 has 13 amino acids. CDR1 is GTSNPN and CDR2 is SVGIG in the germline V gene (reference sequence). Trimming took off 0 bases at V and 2 bases at J, with 8 bases between the two ends. The CDR3 sequence is CAWSVAGPYEQYF. In DNA, the CDR3 is TGTGCCTGGAGTGTCGCAGGCCCCTACGAGCAGTACTTC.

A word on this clone: Because the CDR3's place on the DNA is in doubt, the DNA is left out and the CDR3 is given as listed by TCRdb. The chain carries TRBV28 and TRBJ1-5; the D segment call TRBD1 is taken from the table without a DNA check. The CDR3 length is 21 residues, termini included. CDR1 and CDR2 (germline): MDHEN, SYDVKM. The CDR3 is CASSLRTFGPGRSWGNQPQHF.

V is TRBV10-3 and J is TRBJ1-3; D unresolved. Germline values: CDR1 ENHRY, CDR2 SYGVKD. Trimming cost V 2 bases and J 0 bases, with 8 bases left between them. This CDR3 contains 15 residues. CDR3 DNA: TGTGCCATCAGTGAGCCCGGGATCTCTGGAAACACCATATATTTT. Translation gives CAISEPGISGNTIYF.

In DNA form, the CDR3 reads TGCGCCAGCAGCTTGGTGGCTAGCGGGGCCGGCACCGGGGAGCTGTTTTTT. It translates to CASSLVASGAGTGELFF. This chain uses TRBV5-1 with TRBJ2-2; 9 bases agree with TRBD2. The CDR3 covers 17 residues. Germline V gives CDR1 SGHRS, CDR2 YFSETQ. Trimming cost V 0 bases and J 4 bases; bases outside gene matches: 7. The whole variable domain, filled in from reference TRBV5-1 and TRBJ2-2, reads KAGVTQTPRYLIKTRGQQVTLSCSPISGHRSVSWYQQTPGQGLQFLFEYFSETQRNKGNFPGRFSGRQFSNSRSEMNVSTLELGDSALYLCASSLVASGAGTGELFFGEGSRLTVL.

The V gene is TRBV5-1, the J gene TRBJ1-5, with D uncertain. Between the trimmed V and J ends, which lost 0 bases and 7 bases, there was a span of 8 bases. Germline-derived CDR1 and CDR2 are SGHRS and YFSETQ. The CDR3 extends over 13 amino acids. CDR3 bases: TGCGCCAGCAGCTTGGAGCCATCGCAGCCCCAGCATTTT. Protein: CASSLEPSQPQHF.

This clone was recorded a few times. The chain has TRBV6-6 and TRBJ1-5, with D possibly being TRBD1 (5 bases). This CDR3 region has 13 residues. The germline V gene has CDR1 MNHNY and CDR2 SVGAGI (reference sequence). Trimming removed 7 bases at V and 1 base at J, with 8 bases between. The CDR3 loop reads CASTGGSNQPQHF. DNA for the CDR3: TGTGCCAGCACGGGGGGAAGCAATCAGCCCCAGCATTTT.

This clone was seen just once. V gene TRBV5-1 combines with J gene TRBJ1-4, with a tentative D call TRBD1 (6 bases). The V gene lost 4 bases and the J gene lost 8 bases, with 21 bases spanning the gap. Per the germline V gene, CDR1 is SGHRS and CDR2 is YFSETQ. The CDR3 is 16 residues long. The CDR3 reads CASSPQLPGAREKLFF. The CDR3 DNA sequence: TGCGCCAGCAGCCCTCAGCTCCCGGGGGCTCGGGAAAAACTGTTTTTT.

This chain joins TRBV19 and TRBJ1-6, with 7 bases matching TRBD1. From germline, CDR1 is LNHDA and CDR2 SQIVND (reference sequence). CDR3 length equals 15 residues. The J segment lost 2 bases and the V segment lost 7 bases, leaving 5 bases of the junction unmatched. The CDR3 region is CASTVQGTYNSPLHF. In DNA form, the CDR3 reads TGTGCCAGTACCGTACAGGGGACCTATAATTCACCCCTCCACTTT.

V is TRBV2 and J is TRBJ2-6; no definite D call. V lost 8 bases and J 2 bases, leaving 10 bases between the germline ends. The CDR3 loop spans 14 amino acids. Germline assignment: CDR1 SNHLY and CDR2 FYNNEI. The CDR3 nucleotides are TGTGCCAGCCCTCGCAATACTGGGGCCAACGTCCTGACTTTC. It encodes CASPRNTGANVLTF.

This clone came up a few times. The chain combines TRBV30 with TRBJ1-2; no definite D call. Between the trimmed V and J ends, which lost 0 bases and 3 bases, there was a span of 14 bases. The CDR3 has 15 amino acids. Germline V gene sequence: CDR1 GTSNPN, CDR2 SVGIG (reference sequence). Here the CDR3 reads CAWSVRWRSYYGYTF. The DNA for the CDR3 is TGTGCCTGGAGTGTACGATGGAGAAGCTACTATGGCTACACCTTC.

J is TRBJ2-7 and V is TRBV5-1; D gene ambiguous. The length of the CDR3 is 14 residues. In germline, CDR1 is SGHRS, CDR2 YFSETQ. Trimming pared 2 bases from V and 5 bases from J, leaving 14 bases between. Here the CDR3 reads CASSFVAPQDEQYF. The CDR3 nucleotides read TGCGCCAGCAGCTTTGTGGCACCCCAAGACGAGCAGTACTTC. The variable domain in full, completed from reference TRBV5-1 and TRBJ2-7, reads KAGVTQTPRYLIKTRGQQVTLSCSPISGHRSVSWYQQTPGQGLQFLFEYFSETQRNKGNFPGRFSGRQFSNSRSEMNVSTLELGDSALYLCASSFVAPQDEQYFGPGTRLTVT.

The V call is TRBV7-9, the J call TRBJ2-2; no definite D call. V lost 4 bases, J lost 4 bases, and 19 bases lay in between. This CDR3 spans 17 amino acids. Germline CDR1 and CDR2: SEHNR and FQNEAQ (reference sequence). The CDR3 DNA sequence: TGTGCCAGCAGCTCCGACGCCCCCCGTGGTATCACCGGGGAGCTGTTTTTT. Its protein product is CASSSDAPRGITGELFF. Based on the CDR3 plus reference TRBV7-9 and TRBJ2-2, the full variable domain is DTGVSQNPRHKITKRGQNVTFRCDPISEHNRLYWYRQTLGQGPEFLTYFQNEAQLEKSRLLSDRFSAERPKGSFSTLEIQRTEQGDSAMYLCASSSDAPRGITGELFFGEGSRLTVL.

This chain uses TRBV10-3 with TRBJ2-7; the D gene is possibly TRBD1 (6 bases). The V end lost 3 bases, the J end lost 6 bases, and 9 bases lay between the germline ends. This CDR3 spans 12 amino acids. Germline V gives CDR1 ENHRY, CDR2 SYGVKD. This CDR3 is CAISDRGSEQYF. The CDR3 DNA follows: TGTGCCATCAGTGACAGGGGTAGCGAGCAGTACTTC.